The 18 T cell receptor beta chains listed next were all sequenced from one sample in a study of T cells in women clearing cervical HPV infection. Data came from immunoSEQ multiplex PCR; TCRdb stores just in-frame clones and leaves some out. The sample data list roughly 36,000 clones. The sequencing input was blood buffy coat. The origin of the receptors is a woman aged 18 to 75 with a cervical HPV16 infection that either progressed to CIN3+ or cleared (not recorded which).

Notes on this clone: Read sequence stops 3 residues before the CDR3 end, and the germline J gene provides the missing end. V and J are TRBV30 and TRBJ2-1; 8 nucleotides line up with TRBD1. The CDR3 runs 12 residues. Per the germline V gene, CDR1 is GTSNPN and CDR2 is SVGIG (reference sequence). Losses at the gene ends were 4 bases for V and 7 bases for J; bases not matched to a gene: 3. CDR3 loop: CAWTRQGNEQFF. CDR3 bases read: TGTGCCTGGACTAGACAGGGGAATGAG.

The CDR3 loop is CASSIGIGAGYTF. CDR3 bases read: TGTGCCAGTAGTATAGGAATAGGGGCTGGC. The V call is TRBV19, the J call TRBJ1-2; D is perhaps TRBD1 (5 bases). The missing CDR3 end, 3 residues past where the read stops, is filled in from the germline J gene. The CDR3 has 13 amino acids. Germline values: CDR1 LNHDA, CDR2 SQIVND (reference sequence). V was shortened by 1 base and J by 7 bases, with 10 bases between the two germline ends.

Worth noting for this clone: The sequenced fragment ends 3 residues before the CDR3 boundary, so the rest is inferred from the germline J gene. The genes are TRBV5-1 and TRBJ2-3; TRBD1 is a possible D gene (5 bases). Germline V gene lookup returns CDR1 SGHRS and CDR2 YFSETQ. The CDR3 length is 14 residues. V was cut by 0 bases and J by 3 bases, with 8 bases left in between. CDR3 sequence reads: CASSLARGTDTQYF. CDR3 bases read: TGCGCCAGCAGCTTGGCAAGGGGAACAGATACG.

Notes on this clone: The missing CDR3 end, 3 residues past where the read stops, is filled in from the germline J gene. The rearrangement uses TRBV7-6 and TRBJ2-7; 9 nucleotides agree with TRBD2. The germline gives CDR1 SGHVS, CDR2 FNYEAQ. The junction had 13 bases not matched to a gene; V was cut back by 5 bases and J by 5 bases. The CDR3 has 16 residues. The CDR3 spells CASSIEPGLAVDEQYF. CDR3 DNA, as far as it was read: TGTGCCAGCAGCATCGAACCGGGACTAGCAGTGGACGAG.

Comments on this clone: The CDR3 end lies 3 residues beyond the end of the read and is filled in from the germline J gene. The V gene is TRBV20-1, the J gene TRBJ1-2; D unclear. The CDR3 is 13 residues long. Germline V gives CDR1 DFQATT, CDR2 SNEGSKA (reference sequence). Partial CDR3 DNA: TGCAGTGCTAGCCGGGTCGTTACCTACGAC. As protein: CSASRVVTYD. The full CDR3 protein is CSASRVVTYDYTF.

With regard to this clone: The CDR3 extends 3 residues past the end of the read, so its final part is completed from the germline J gene. The chain is built from TRBV7-2 and TRBJ2-7; tentative D call: TRBD2 (6 bases). V was cut by 1 base and J by 6 bases, with 16 bases left in between. The germline V gene has CDR1 SGHTA and CDR2 FQGNSA. The CDR3 extends over 15 amino acids. The part of the CDR3 DNA that was read is TGTGCCAGCAGCTTAGTAGGGACTGCCATGCGCGAG. Its translation is CASSLVGTAMRE. The complete CDR3 reads CASSLVGTAMREQYF.

As regards this clone: The read ends 3 residues before the CDR3 terminus; that terminus is restored from the germline J gene. The V call is TRBV5-5, the J call TRBJ2-1, with TRBD1 identical over 8 bases. The germline gives CDR1 SGHKS, CDR2 YYEKEE (reference sequence). This CDR3 spans 15 amino acids. Germline trimming cut 0 bases from V and 3 bases from J; bases unmatched to any gene: 2. The sequenced CDR3 bases are TGTGCCAGCAGCTTGGGGACAGGGAACTACAATGAG. It specifies CASSLGTGNYNE. In full, the CDR3 is CASSLGTGNYNEQFF.

Notes on this clone: The DNA ends 3 residues before the CDR3 does, and the rest of the CDR3 is filled in from the germline J gene. This chain joins TRBV19 and TRBJ2-1; 10 bases match TRBD2. The junction had 4 bases not matched to a gene; V was cut back by 7 bases and J by 4 bases. CDR3 length: 14 amino acids. Germline V CDR1 and CDR2: LNHDA, SQIVND (reference sequence). Incomplete CDR3 DNA: TGTGCCAGTACCCCTAGCGGGGGTTACAATGAG. This translates into CASTPSGGYNE. The entire CDR3 is CASTPSGGYNEQFF.

A word on this clone: The read comes to an end 3 residues before the CDR3 does, leaving the germline J gene to fill in the end. The chain carries TRBV14 and TRBJ1-2, with 7 bases aligning to TRBD1. This CDR3 spans 14 amino acids. Per the germline V gene, CDR1 is SGHDN and CDR2 is FVKESK. The sequenced part of the CDR3 DNA is TGTGCCAGCAGCCCAACACGGACAGGCGGGGGC. Translation: CASSPTRTGGG. The entire CDR3 sequence reads CASSPTRTGGGYTF. The full variable domain, rest sourced from reference TRBV14 and TRBJ1-2, is EAGVTQFPSHSVIEKGQTVTLRCDPISGHDNLYWYRRVMGKEIKFLLHFVKESKQDESGMPNNRFLAERTGGTYSTLKVQPAELEDSGVYFCASSPTRTGGGYTFGSGTRLTVV.

Remarks on this clone: Coverage ceases 3 residues before the CDR3 finishes, and the germline J gene fills in the end. This sequence joins TRBV2 and TRBJ1-5; perhaps TRBD1 as D (5 bases). This CDR3 region has 16 residues. V lost 5 bases to trimming and J lost 0 bases, with 14 bases between them. CDR1 and CDR2 from the germline V gene are SNHLY and FYNNEI. CDR3 sequence reads: CASSSDSLYSNQPQHF. CDR3 bases read: TGTGCCAGCAGTTCCGACAGTCTTTATAGCAATCAGCCC.

The CDR3 loop reads CASSVRGSRSYEQYF. The CDR3 bases that were read are TGTGCCAGCAGTGTGCGGGGGTCCCGCTCCTACGAG. The rearrangement joins TRBV2 to TRBJ2-7, with TRBD2 identical over 7 bases. The read ends 3 residues early relative to the CDR3; the germline J gene fills the gap. The trim removed 4 bases at V and 0 bases at J, leaving 6 bases unmatched. The CDR3 sequence is 15 residues long. CDR1 and CDR2 (germline): SNHLY, FYNNEI.

Points on this clone: The read terminates 3 residues before the CDR3 end, so the remaining end is supplied by the germline J gene. The chain combines TRBV29-1 with TRBJ2-3, with TRBD2 matching over 8 bases. The CDR3 runs 13 residues. The junction had 7 bases not matched to a gene; V was cut back by 5 bases and J by 6 bases. Germline V gene lookup returns CDR1 SQVTM and CDR2 ANQGSEA. The CDR3 bases that were read are TGCAGCGTTCTCAGCGGGAGATTGGATACG. Protein sequence: CSVLSGRLDT. The complete CDR3 sequence is CSVLSGRLDTQYF.

As to this clone: Read data end 3 residues before the CDR3 end; the end is taken from the germline J gene. This chain joins TRBV30 and TRBJ2-3, with a possible D match to TRBD2 (6 bases). The CDR3 sequence is 13 residues long. Looked up from germline, CDR1 is GTSNPN and CDR2 is SVGIG (reference sequence). V was trimmed by 8 bases and J by 2 bases, leaving 14 bases between them. The sequenced part of the CDR3 DNA is TGTGCCCTAAGGCGGGACTCCACAGATACG. Protein: CALRRDSTDT. The entire CDR3 protein is CALRRDSTDTQYF.

As to this clone: The read falls 3 residues short of the CDR3 end, and the missing part is taken from the germline J gene. The chain couples TRBV11-2 to TRBJ2-4; D gene uncertain. Germline assignment: CDR1 SGHAT and CDR2 FQNNGV. V lost 5 bases and J lost 0, with 11 bases in between. The CDR3 sequence is 15 residues long. The sequenced part of the CDR3 DNA is TGTGCCAGCAGCCCCACCGGTGTAGCCAAAAACATT. Protein product: CASSPTGVAKNI. The full CDR3 is CASSPTGVAKNIQYF.

Notes on this clone: Read data end 3 residues before the CDR3 end; the end is taken from the germline J gene. This chain connects TRBV2 to TRBJ2-1; tentatively, D is TRBD1 (6 bases). The CDR3 length is 16 residues. The V and J ends lost 3 bases and 2 bases respectively, with 14 bases between them. Per germline, CDR1 SNHLY and CDR2 FYNNEI. CDR3 amino acids: CASSDGAGAPYNEQFF. CDR3 DNA (partial): TGTGCCAGCAGTGACGGAGCAGGGGCACCCTACAATGAG. The whole variable domain, remainder taken from reference TRBV2 and TRBJ2-1, is EPEVTQTPSHQVTQMGQEVILRCVPISNHLYFYWYRQILGQKVEFLVSFYNNEISEKSEIFDDQFSVERPDGSNFTLKIRSTKLEDSAMYFCASSDGAGAPYNEQFFGPGTRLTVL.

As regards this clone: The CDR3 is cut off 3 residues early in the read; its end comes from the germline J gene. The chain couples TRBV2 to TRBJ2-2; the D gene is possibly TRBD2 (6 bases). This CDR3 is 15 amino acids long. CDR1 SNHLY and CDR2 FYNNEI come from the germline V gene. The V gene lost 4 bases and the J gene lost 3 bases, with 12 bases spanning the gap. CDR3 loop: CASSVYRGYTGELFF. CDR3 DNA, as far as it was read: TGTGCCAGCAGTGTCTACCGGGGGTACACCGGGGAG. Using reference TRBV2 and TRBJ2-2 for the parts outside the CDR3, the full variable domain is EPEVTQTPSHQVTQMGQEVILRCVPISNHLYFYWYRQILGQKVEFLVSFYNNEISEKSEIFDDQFSVERPDGSNFTLKIRSTKLEDSAMYFCASSVYRGYTGELFFGEGSRLTVL.

On this clone: The CDR3 end is not reached by the read, which stops 3 residues before it; the germline J gene fills it in. The gene calls are TRBV29-1 and TRBJ2-7; the match to TRBD1 covers 8 bases. The CDR3 is 13 amino acids. CDR1 SQVTM and CDR2 ANQGSEA come from the germline V gene. V trimming: 6 bases; J trimming: 4 bases; junction bases outside the gene matches: 8. This CDR3 is CSVSGTGAYEQYF. CDR3 DNA, as far as it was read: TGCAGCGTCTCCGGGACAGGAGCTTACGAG.

A remark on this clone: The missing CDR3 end, 3 residues past where the read stops, is filled in from the germline J gene. The rearrangement joins TRBV20-1 to TRBJ1-1; D may be TRBD1 (6 bases). V gave up 4 bases and J gave up 5 bases, with 20 bases separating them. CDR3 length equals 15 residues. Per germline, CDR1 DFQATT and CDR2 SNEGSKA (reference sequence). This CDR3 reads CSAKISGGAGTEAFF. The covered CDR3 bases are TGCAGTGCTAAAATCTCGGGGGGGGCGGGGACTGAA.